These 22 T cell receptor beta chains came from one sample sequenced in a study of cytomegalovirus exposure and HLA in healthy donors. This PCR relied on a set of 60 Vbeta primers and 13 Jbeta primers. TCRdb's table, derived via immunoSEQ multiplex PCR, lists solely in-frame clones and lacks some. The table includes over 100,000 clones, 65% to 80% detected once. Sequencing used PBMCs. These receptor sequences come from a male donor in good health and CMV-seropositive.

The genes are TRBV12-1 and TRBJ1-4; the table calls TRBD1, which could not be checked here. TRBV12-1 is termed a pseudogene. This CDR3 region has 16 residues. CDR3 in DNA: TGTGCCAGCAGCACCCACACTGACAGGGGGAATGAAAAACTGTTTTTT. Amino acids: CASSTHTDRGNEKLFF.

The rearrangement joins TRBV19 to TRBJ2-1, with TRBD1 matching 8 bases. CDR1 is LNHDA, CDR2 SQIVND, per germline (reference sequence). CDR3 size: 13 residues. The V segment lost 4 bases and the J segment 9 bases; nucleotides outside the gene matches: 5. CDR3 DNA: TGTGCCAGTAGTACCCAACAGGGGGGTGAGCAGTTCTTC. Translation gives CASSTQQGGEQFF.

Regarding this clone: One junction end does not reproduce the germline sequence, and a read error may be involved. The chain uses TRBV7-9 and TRBJ1-5, with D perhaps matching TRBD1 (6 bases). The CDR3 extends over 14 amino acids. Germline lookup yields CDR1 SEHNR and CDR2 FQNEAQ (reference sequence). The CDR3 nucleotides are TGTGCCGGCAGCTTTGACGGACAGCATCAGCCCCAGCATTTT. Translated: CAGSFDGQHQPQHF.

V and J are TRBV18 and TRBJ2-1; 12 bases align to TRBD2. The CDR3 extends over 15 amino acids. V lost 2 bases to trimming and J lost 14 bases; unmatched junction nucleotides: 10. Germline CDR1 is KGHSH and CDR2 is LQKENI. Here the CDR3 DNA reads TGTGCCAGCTCACCAGCTAGCGGGAGGGCCAGGAGTAAGTTCTTC. It is translated as CASSPASGRARSKFF.

This clone was seen a single time. The rearrangement links TRBV13 to TRBJ2-7; TRBD1 matches at 7 bases. V was clipped by 1 base and J by 4 bases; unmatched bases: 7. There are 15 residues in the CDR3. Per the germline V gene, CDR1 is PRHDT and CDR2 is FYEKMQ (reference sequence). CDR3 in DNA: TGTGCCAGCAGCTTAGTCTCAGGGGGAGAGTACGAGCAGTACTTC. It translates to CASSLVSGGEYEQYF.

This clone showed up many times. The V call is TRBV6-1, the J call TRBJ2-3; 7 bases are a match to TRBD2. Germline trimming cut 3 bases from V and 3 bases from J; bases unmatched to any gene: 3. The length of the CDR3 is 14 residues. The germline V gene has CDR1 MNHNS and CDR2 SASEGT. The CDR3 nucleotides read TGTGCCAGCAGTGAGGGGGGGGATACAGATACGCAGTATTTT. Translation gives CASSEGGDTDTQYF.

V and J are TRBV2 and TRBJ2-7; 8 nucleotides agree with TRBD1. Germline V gene lookup returns CDR1 SNHLY and CDR2 FYNNEI. V lost 4 bases and J lost 4; bases outside the gene matches: 0. The CDR3 extends over 12 amino acids. CDR3 coding DNA: TGTGCCAGCAGTGGACAGGGGTACGAGCAGTACTTC. Its protein product is CASSGQGYEQYF.

The chain carries TRBV7-2 and TRBJ2-7, with D hard to call. The CDR3 is made up of 13 amino acids. The ends were cut back, 4 bases at V and 0 bases at J, with 7 bases in the middle. Per the germline V gene, CDR1 is SGHTA and CDR2 is FQGNSA. For the CDR3, the DNA is TGTGCCAGCAGCTCGGTCCCCTCCTACGAGCAGTACTTC. This encodes CASSSVPSYEQYF.

The chain combines TRBV7-9 with TRBJ1-1; 7 bases match TRBD1. Germline V gene sequence: CDR1 SEHNR, CDR2 FQNEAQ (reference sequence). Trimming removed 5 bases from V and 3 bases from J; junction bases left unmatched: 6. The CDR3 loop spans 14 amino acids. CDR3 DNA sequence: TGTGCCAGCAGCGGGGGGCAGGGGGACACTGAAGCTTTCTTT. Encoded protein: CASSGGQGDTEAFF.

The CDR3: CASSSYNRVGGELFF. The CDR3 region has the DNA TGTGCCAGCAGTTCGTACAACAGGGTTGGCGGGGAGCTGTTTTTT. The chain couples TRBV28 to TRBJ2-2; D may be TRBD1 (6 bases). The CDR3 spans 15 residues. Germline lookup yields CDR1 MDHEN and CDR2 SYDVKM. V was trimmed by 4 bases and J by 7 bases, leaving 16 bases between them.

This clone was observed a handful of times. The chain uses TRBV5-1 and TRBJ1-2; D remains ambiguous. Trimming removed 0 bases from V and 8 bases from J, with 11 bases in between. Looked up from germline, CDR1 is SGHRS and CDR2 is YFSETQ. The CDR3 has 13 residues. As DNA, the CDR3 is TGCGCCAGCAGCTTGGGAAGTGGAGAGGGCTACACCTTC. Residues: CASSLGSGEGYTF.

The chain couples TRBV5-5 to TRBJ1-6; no clear D gene. The V end lost 2 bases, the J end lost 10 bases, and 10 bases lay between the germline ends. Per the germline V gene, CDR1 is SGHKS and CDR2 is YYEKEE (reference sequence). The CDR3 runs to 13 residues. CDR3 nucleotides: TGTGCCAGCAGCTTCCAGCTGGGCTCACCCCTCCACTTT. The encoded protein is CASSFQLGSPLHF.

This chain links TRBV5-1 with TRBJ2-2; D is perhaps TRBD2 (6 bases). Germline V lookup: CDR1 SGHRS, CDR2 YFSETQ. The CDR3 length is 16 residues. Between the trimmed V and J ends, which lost 4 bases and 4 bases, there was a span of 17 bases. This chain's CDR3 is CASSRDSRVTTGELFF. The CDR3 DNA follows: TGCGCCAGCAGCCGGGACTCTAGGGTAACCACCGGGGAGCTGTTTTTT.

This clone appeared a few times. The chain couples TRBV5-4 to TRBJ2-7; TRBD2 matches 7 bases. V shed 4 bases, J shed 5 bases, and the junction held 9 bases outside the gene matches. CDR3 size: 14 residues. Germline V gene sequence: CDR1 SGHNT, CDR2 YYREEE (reference sequence). CDR3: CASSRGGARNEQYF. The CDR3 nucleotides read TGTGCCAGCAGCCGCGGGGGTGCTCGGAACGAGCAGTACTTC.

V usage is TRBV29-1 and J usage is TRBJ2-3; D is ambiguous. The V end lost 2 bases, the J end lost 4 bases, and 7 bases lay between the germline ends. The germline V gene encodes CDR1 SQVTM and CDR2 ANQGSEA. The CDR3 spans 12 residues. CDR3 amino acids: CSVETEADTQYF. The CDR3, as DNA: TGCAGCGTTGAAACCGAGGCAGATACGCAGTATTTT.

For the CDR3, the DNA is TGTGCCAGTAGTAGAAACAGGGTCGCGGAGACCCAGTACTTC. It yields the protein CASSRNRVAETQYF. The chain joins TRBV19 to TRBJ2-5; D perhaps matches TRBD1 (6 bases). The CDR3 is made up of 14 amino acids. Trimming shortened V by 4 bases and J by 5 bases, and 14 bases separated the two germline ends. Germline V gene lookup returns CDR1 LNHDA and CDR2 SQIVND (reference sequence).

The rearrangement joins TRBV6-1 to TRBJ1-1; a weak D match, TRBD1 (5 bases). Per the germline V gene, CDR1 is MNHNS and CDR2 is SASEGT. Trimming removed 5 bases from V and 4 bases from J, with 11 bases in between. CDR3 length: 13 residues. For the CDR3, the DNA is TGTGCCAGCAGTCGGGGGGGTAGCACTGAAGCTTTCTTT. Protein sequence: CASSRGGSTEAFF.

This clone came up a few times. At one of its ends the junction is not consistent with the germline gene, which may arise from a read error. CDR3 coding DNA: TGTTCCAGCAGCTCCTTCGGGGGACCTAGCACAGATACGCAGTATTTT. Its translation: CSSSSFGGPSTDTQYF. The chain joins TRBV7-9 to TRBJ2-3; possibly TRBD2 for D (6 bases). CDR1 and CDR2 from the germline V gene are SEHNR and FQNEAQ (reference sequence). The CDR3 covers 16 residues.

The chain joins TRBV19 to TRBJ1-2, with D possibly TRBD1 on 5 matching bases. V was clipped by 7 bases and J by 7 bases, with 22 bases between them. The CDR3 has 15 amino acids. Per germline, CDR1 LNHDA and CDR2 SQIVND (reference sequence). In DNA, the CDR3 is TGTGCCAGTACCCCCGGGGGACTGCAAACGGTTGGCTACACCTTC. This gives the protein CASTPGGLQTVGYTF.

This clone appeared once. V is TRBV28 and J is TRBJ1-4, with 9 bases aligning to TRBD1. Germline V CDR1 and CDR2: MDHEN, SYDVKM. V was clipped by 5 bases and J by 5 bases; unmatched bases: 6. The CDR3 contains 15 residues. In DNA form, the CDR3 reads TGTGCCAGCAGTCTCCGGACAGGGGCGAATGAAAAACTGTTTTTT. The encoded protein is CASSLRTGANEKLFF.

This clone came up a few times. The chain is built from TRBV5-1 and TRBJ2-2, with D tentatively TRBD1 (5 bases). This CDR3 has 16 amino acids. The V and J ends lost 2 bases and 4 bases respectively, with 15 bases between them. In germline, CDR1 is SGHRS, CDR2 YFSETQ. CDR3 DNA sequence: TGCGCCAGCAGCTTAGGCCCAGGGATTACCACCGGGGAGCTGTTTTTT. Translating it yields CASSLGPGITTGELFF.

CDR3 DNA sequence: TGTGCCAGCAGAGGGACAGGGCTGGGCGAGCAGTACTTC. Amino acid sequence: CASRGTGLGEQYF. The chain couples TRBV2 to TRBJ2-7; 9 bases are shared with TRBD1. This CDR3 has 13 residues. From germline, CDR1 is SNHLY and CDR2 FYNNEI. Trimming at V came to 6 bases and at J to 6 bases, leaving 6 bases not matched to a gene.